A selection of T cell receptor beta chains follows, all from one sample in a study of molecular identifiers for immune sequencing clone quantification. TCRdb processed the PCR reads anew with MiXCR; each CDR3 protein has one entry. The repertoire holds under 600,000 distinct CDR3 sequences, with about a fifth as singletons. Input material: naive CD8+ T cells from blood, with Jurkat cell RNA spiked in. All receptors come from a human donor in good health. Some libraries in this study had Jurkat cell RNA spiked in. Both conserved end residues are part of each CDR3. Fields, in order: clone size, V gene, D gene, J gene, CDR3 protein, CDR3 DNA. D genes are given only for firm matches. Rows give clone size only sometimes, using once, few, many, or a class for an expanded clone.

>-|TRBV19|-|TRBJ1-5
CASSIGLDQPQHF
TGTGCCAGTAGTATTGGGCTGGATCAGCCCCAGCATTTT
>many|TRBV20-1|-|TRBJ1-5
CSARAPDSYNQPQHF
TGCAGTGCTAGAGCCCCAGACAGCTACAATCAGCCCCAGCATTTT
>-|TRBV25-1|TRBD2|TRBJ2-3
CASSAVAGSTGTDTQYF
TGTGCCAGCAGTGCCGTAGCGGGCTCAACCGGCACAGATACGCAGTATTTT
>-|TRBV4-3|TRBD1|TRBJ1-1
CASSRAGGETEAFF
TGCGCCAGCAGCCGAGCAGGGGGAGAAACTGAAGCTTTCTTT
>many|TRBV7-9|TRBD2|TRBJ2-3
CASSSVSRTSGGISTDTQYF
TGTGCCAGCAGCAGCGTTTCCAGGACTAGCGGGGGGATTAGCACAGATACGCAGTATTTT
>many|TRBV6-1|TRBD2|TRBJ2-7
CAVLSGRSYEQYF
TGTGCCGTCCTGAGCGGGAGGTCCTACGAGCAGTACTTC
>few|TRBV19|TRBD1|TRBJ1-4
CASSIAGGGEKLFF
TGTGCCAGTAGTATCGCAGGGGGAGGTGAAAAACTGTTTTTT
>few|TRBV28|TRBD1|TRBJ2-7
CASSPGGNTYEQYF
TGTGCCAGCAGCCCAGGGGGAAACACCTACGAGCAGTACTTC
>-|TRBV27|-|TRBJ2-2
CASSPAYGELFF
TGTGCCAGCAGTCCCGCTTACGGGGAGCTGTTTTTT
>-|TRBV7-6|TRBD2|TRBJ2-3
CASSPLRGVGDTQYF
TGTGCCAGCAGCCCTCTGCGGGGGGTGGGAGATACGCAGTATTTT
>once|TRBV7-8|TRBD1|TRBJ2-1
CASSLSPDRRYNEHFF
TGTGCCAGCAGCTTATCCCCGGACAGGAGATACAATGAGCATTTCTTC
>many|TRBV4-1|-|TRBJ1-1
CASRREDRNTEAFF
TGCGCCAGCCGACGGGAGGACAGGAACACTGAAGCTTTCTTT
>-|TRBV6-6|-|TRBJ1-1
CASPSSVLPPGNTEAFF
TGTGCCAGTCCATCCTCCGTGCTACCACCTGGGAACACTGAAGCTTTCTTT
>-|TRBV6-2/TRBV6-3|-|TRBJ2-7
CASNPGTRLYEQYF
TGTGCCAGCAATCCCGGGACACGGCTCTACGAGCAGTACTTC
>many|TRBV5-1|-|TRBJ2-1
CASSLGLGYNEQFF
TGCGCCAGCAGCTTGGGACTAGGATACAATGAGCAGTTCTTC
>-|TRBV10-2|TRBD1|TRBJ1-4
CASSQAGGGKLFF
TGCGCCAGCAGCCAGGCAGGGGGCGGAAAACTGTTTTTT
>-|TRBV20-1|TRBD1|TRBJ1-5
CSASTGTQPQHF
TGCAGTGCTTCGACAGGGACTCAGCCCCAGCATTTT
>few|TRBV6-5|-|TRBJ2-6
CASSYRGTGANVLTF
TGTGCCAGCAGTTACAGGGGGACTGGGGCCAACGTCCTGACTTTC
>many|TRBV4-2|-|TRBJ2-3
CASQSGLGVPDTQYF
TGTGCCAGCCAGTCGGGTCTAGGGGTCCCAGATACGCAGTATTTT
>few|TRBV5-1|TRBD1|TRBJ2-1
CASSHTTGQNNEQFF
TGCGCCAGCAGCCATACGACAGGGCAAAACAATGAGCAGTTCTTC
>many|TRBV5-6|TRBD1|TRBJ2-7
CASSLGGVGLYF
TGTGCCAGCAGCCTAGGGGGCGTCGGACTGTACTTC
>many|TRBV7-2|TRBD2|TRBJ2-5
CASSLEVSGIQYF
TGTGCCAGCAGCTTAGAGGTTAGCGGGATCCAGTACTTC
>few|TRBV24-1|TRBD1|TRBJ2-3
CATSDFGRGKADTQYF
TGTGCCACCAGTGATTTCGGCAGGGGGAAAGCAGATACGCAGTATTTT
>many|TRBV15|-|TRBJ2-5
CATSRDRMQETQYF
TGTGCCACCAGCAGAGACAGAATGCAAGAGACCCAGTACTTC
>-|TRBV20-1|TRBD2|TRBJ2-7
CSAGASGRGEQYF
TGCAGTGCTGGAGCTAGCGGGAGAGGGGAGCAGTACTTC
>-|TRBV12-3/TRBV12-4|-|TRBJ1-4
CASSLETPPAEKLFF
TGTGCCAGCAGTTTGGAGACTCCTCCAGCGGAAAAACTGTTTTTT
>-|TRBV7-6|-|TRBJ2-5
CASSLSPGPPETQYF
TGTGCCAGCAGCTTAAGTCCGGGACCTCCTGAGACCCAGTACTTC
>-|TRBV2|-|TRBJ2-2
CASRPGPNTGGLFF
TGTGCCAGCAGGCCGGGTCCGAACACCGGGGGGCTGTTTTTT
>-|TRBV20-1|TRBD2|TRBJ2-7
CGARDRAGDLYEQYF
TGCGGTGCTAGAGATAGGGCGGGGGACCTCTACGAGCAGTACTTC
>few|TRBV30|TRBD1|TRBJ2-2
CALTGGKAGELFF
TGTGCCTTAACAGGGGGCAAGGCCGGGGAGCTGTTTTTT
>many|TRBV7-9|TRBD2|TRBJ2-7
CASSSTSGIYEQYF
TGTGCCAGCAGCTCCACTAGCGGTATCTACGAGCAGTACTTC
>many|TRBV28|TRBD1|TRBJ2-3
CASSLQRLTGKSTDTQYF
TGTGCCAGCAGTTTACAACGGCTGACAGGGAAAAGCACAGATACGCAGTATTTT
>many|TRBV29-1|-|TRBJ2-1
CSVEDPDSTVFDEQFF
TGCAGCGTTGAAGATCCGGATAGCACGGTTTTCGATGAGCAGTTCTTC
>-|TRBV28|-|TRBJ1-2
CASSSNSLRVAPNYGYTF
TGTGCCAGCAGTTCGAACAGTCTCCGGGTTGCACCTAACTATGGCTACACCTTC
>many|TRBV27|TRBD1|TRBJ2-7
CASSLTGARIEQYF
TGTGCCAGCAGTTTGACAGGGGCACGGATCGAGCAGTACTTC
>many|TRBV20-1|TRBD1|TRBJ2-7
CSAITGGEQYF
TGCAGTGCAATAACAGGGGGCGAGCAGTACTTC
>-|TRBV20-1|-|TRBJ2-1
CSARGEETNEQFF
TGCAGTGCTAGAGGGGAAGAAACCAATGAGCAGTTCTTC
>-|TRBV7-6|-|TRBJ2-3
CASSLAVSPSTDTQYF
TGTGCCAGCAGTTTAGCGGTTTCGCCTAGCACAGATACGCAGTATTTT
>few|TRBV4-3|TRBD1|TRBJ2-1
CASSQDVGQGIYEQFF
TGCGCCAGCAGCCAAGATGTGGGACAGGGCATCTATGAGCAGTTCTTC
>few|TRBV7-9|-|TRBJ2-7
CASSRTDSARAYEQYF
TGTGCCAGCAGCCGCACTGACAGCGCGAGAGCGTACGAGCAGTACTTC
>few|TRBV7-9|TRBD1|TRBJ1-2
CASSRRDSYGYTF
TGTGCCAGCAGCCGTAGGGACAGCTATGGCTACACCTTC